The entry below describes one T cell receptor beta chain. Reverse transcription of all isolated RNA meant that expressed TCRB transcripts were sequenced. TCRdb keeps only in-frame clones here, not all; method: immunoSEQ multiplex PCR. The sample yields 450,000 to 600,000 clones, approximately 28% seen once. The sample belongs to a study of beta chain features in type 1 diabetes. V lost 3 bases and J 10 bases, leaving 16 bases between the germline ends. Germline CDR1 LNHDA, CDR2 SQIVND (reference sequence). The CDR3 sequence is 14 residues long. The TCR comes from a man between 18 and 35 years old in good health. Material: naive CD4+ T cells from blood. J is TRBJ2-1 and V is TRBV19; perhaps TRBD2 as D (5 bases). This chain's CDR3 is CASSITGSRGEQFF. CDR3 sequence (DNA): TGTGCCAGTAGTATCACCGGGTCAAGAGGGGAGCAGTTCTTC. Full variable domain (outside the CDR3, taken from reference TRBV19 and TRBJ2-1): DGGITQSPKYLFRKEGQNVTLSCEQNLNHDAMYWYRQDPGQGLRLIYYSQIVNDFQKGDIAEGYSVSREKKESFPLTVTSAQKNPTAFYLCASSITGSRGEQFFGPGTRLTVL.